The clone carrying this T cell receptor (beta chain) was seen just once. Germline V lookup: CDR1 SGHAT, CDR2 FQNNGV. This CDR3 spans 13 amino acids. Trimming stripped 4 bases from V and 10 bases from J, with 17 bases between. In the original processing: Estimated nucleated cell counts came from reference gene primer amplification. Clones were sequenced by immunoSEQ multiplex PCR, and TCRdb holds only the in-frame ones, with some missing. The V and J calls and clone size were taken over from that table, and D and trimming were inferred from the DNA. The sample has about 110,000 clones, roughly 88% seen once. The data belong to a study of blood T cell repertoires in COVID-19. Study-level background: Sources were T cells, B-cell-depleted T cells, or PBMCs; the material itself was cDNA or gDNA.

The chain carries TRBV11-2 and TRBJ2-7; D may be TRBD2 (5 bases). This TCR derives from a human donor in a cohort sampled during active COVID-19. Material for sequencing was peripheral blood. The CDR3 protein is CASSSLRAPRQYF. In nucleotides, the CDR3 is TGTGCCAGCAGCTCCCTGAGGGCCCCACGACAGTACTTC. The full variable domain, with the rest looked up from reference TRBV11-2 and TRBJ2-7, is EAGVAQSPRYKIIEKRQSVAFWCNPISGHATLYWYQQILGQGPKLLIQFQNNGVVDDSQLPKDRFSAERLKGVDSTLKIQPAKLEDSAVYLCASSSLRAPRQYFGPGTRLTVT.